Detailed here is one T cell receptor (beta chain). Its cognate antigen is unknown. The source of the sample is a study of T cell responses to AZD1222 COVID-19 vaccine. Profiled with immunoSEQ multiplex PCR; TCRdb holds only in-frame clones, not every one. Counted here are fewer than 90,000 clones, over 80% occurring once; the ten biggest clones make up roughly 10%. Study-wide results and limits: Repertoires were obtained solely post-peak T cell response. Unmutated variant regions are reportedly targeted by nearly half of spike-specific TCRs. Among the donors, most were white British and more were female, and clonal diversity was possibly underestimated.

Looked up from germline, CDR1 is SGHRS and CDR2 is YFSETQ. With V trimmed by 0 bases and J by 3 bases, 5 bases remained unmatched. The CDR3 covers 16 residues. The chain combines TRBV5-1 with TRBJ2-3; 9 nucleotides line up with TRBD2. The source material was peripheral blood, sampled 28 days after the second AZD1222 dose. The clonotype was recovered from an adult who received the AZD1222 COVID-19 vaccine. The CDR3 bases are TGCGCCAGCAGCTTGGGGCGGGGGGGCCGAACAGATACGCAGTATTTT. It yields the protein CASSLGRGGRTDTQYF.